Following are 3 T cell receptor beta chains from one sample sequenced in a study of cytomegalovirus exposure and HLA in healthy donors. The PCR made use of 60 Vbeta and 13 Jbeta primers. Sequencing was performed with immunoSEQ multiplex PCR; in TCRdb, only in-frame clones are kept and a portion is missing. The sample lists 180,000 or so clones; 8.5% to 10% were seen once. Input material: PBMCs. The receptors were sampled from a young woman in good health and CMV-seropositive.

This clone was counted between two and nine times. For the CDR3, the DNA is TGTGCCAGCAGCCCAGGACTAGCGGAGGGGGACGAGCAGTACTTC. Encoded protein: CASSPGLAEGDEQYF. The V gene is TRBV5-4, the J gene TRBJ2-7; 10 positions match TRBD2. The trim removed 4 bases at V and 5 bases at J, leaving 9 bases unmatched. The CDR3 spans 15 residues. Germline loops: CDR1 SGHNT, CDR2 YYREEE (reference sequence).

This chain joins TRBV19 and TRBJ1-4; D gene uncertain. Germline CDR1 LNHDA, CDR2 SQIVND (reference sequence). The CDR3 spans 13 residues. The V end lost 4 bases, the J end lost 3 bases, and 6 bases lay between the germline ends. CDR3 nucleotides: TGTGCCAGTAGTACCCGAGCTAATGAAAAACTGTTTTTT. This gives the protein CASSTRANEKLFF. The variable domain in full, with the rest retrieved from reference TRBV19 and TRBJ1-4, is DGGITQSPKYLFRKEGQNVTLSCEQNLNHDAMYWYRQDPGQGLRLIYYSQIVNDFQKGDIAEGYSVSREKKESFPLTVTSAQKNPTAFYLCASSTRANEKLFFGSGTQLSVL.

This clone was found a few times. V and J are TRBV6-5 and TRBJ1-3, with D possibly TRBD1 on 6 matching bases. Germline V gene sequence: CDR1 MNHEY, CDR2 SVGAGI. The CDR3 length is 15 residues. Trimming removed 5 bases at V and 7 bases at J, with 18 bases between. The DNA for the CDR3 is TGTGCCAGCAGTCTAGGGCCAGGGGCTCGGAACACCATATATTTT. This encodes CASSLGPGARNTIYF.